What follows are 29 T cell receptor beta chains derived from one specimen sequenced in a study of OX40 agonist ivuxolimab in advanced cancers. Some clones are missing from TCRdb's copy, which holds only in-frame ones; the method was immunoSEQ multiplex PCR. The table lists about 52,000 clones, roughly four fifths of them singletons. The source material was CD4+ or CD8+ T cells sorted from blood, sampled in a trial of the OX40 agonist ivuxolimab. These receptors were taken from an adult with an advanced solid tumor such as melanoma, head and neck, liver or kidney cancer.

The chain's CDR3 is CASSLASGTPLEQYF. The CDR3 nucleotides read TGCGCCAGCAGCTTGGCCTCCGGGACTCCACTCGAGCAGTACTTC. The rearrangement links TRBV5-1 to TRBJ2-7; D might be TRBD2 (6 bases). CDR3 length: 15 residues. Between the trimmed V and J ends, which lost 0 bases and 6 bases, there was a span of 16 bases. Germline loops: CDR1 SGHRS, CDR2 YFSETQ.

The gene calls are TRBV6-6 and TRBJ2-3; unclear D gene. V was clipped by 6 bases and J by 4 bases, with 14 bases between them. CDR1 is MNHNY, CDR2 SVGAGI, per germline (reference sequence). This CDR3 is 14 amino acids long. The CDR3 spells CASRYLGNPDTQYF. DNA for the CDR3: TGTGCCAGCAGATACCTAGGGAATCCAGATACGCAGTATTTT.

The V call is TRBV11-2, the J call TRBJ1-1; 8 bases agree with TRBD1. Losses at the gene ends were 6 bases for V and 5 bases for J; bases not matched to a gene: 5. The CDR3 length is 13 residues. Germline lookup yields CDR1 SGHAT and CDR2 FQNNGV. In nucleotides, the CDR3 is TGTGCCAGCAGGTCACAGGGGGTTACTGAAGCTTTCTTT. It is translated as CASRSQGVTEAFF. Complete variable domain (other parts from reference TRBV11-2 and TRBJ1-1): EAGVAQSPRYKIIEKRQSVAFWCNPISGHATLYWYQQILGQGPKLLIQFQNNGVVDDSQLPKDRFSAERLKGVDSTLKIQPAKLEDSAVYLCASRSQGVTEAFFGQGTRLTVV.

This clone was counted between two and nine times. The chain uses TRBV7-9 and TRBJ2-7; 8 bases fit TRBD1. This CDR3 region has 15 residues. V trimming: 6 bases; J trimming: 2 bases; junction bases outside the gene matches: 9. CDR1 is SEHNR and CDR2 is FQNEAQ in the germline V gene (reference sequence). The CDR3 protein is CASSSGGSRAYEQYF. The CDR3 DNA is TGTGCCAGCAGTTCAGGGGGCTCTCGAGCCTACGAGCAGTACTTC.

This sequence joins TRBV28 and TRBJ2-7; the D is unclear. CDR3 length: 18 amino acids. V lost 6 bases and J 6 bases, leaving 30 bases between the germline ends. Germline-derived CDR1 and CDR2 are MDHEN and SYDVKM. CDR3 residues: CASSPKTSGRNLGSEQYF. CDR3 coding DNA: TGTGCCAGCAGCCCCAAAACCTCCGGACGGAACCTCGGCTCCGAGCAGTACTTC.

This clone was detected once. The chain is built from TRBV6-5 and TRBJ1-3; D remains ambiguous. There are 13 residues in the CDR3. Germline V gene lookup returns CDR1 MNHEY and CDR2 SVGAGI. The germline V and J ends were trimmed by 6 bases and 6 bases, with 12 bases remaining between them. This chain's CDR3 is CASRTGRENTIYF. CDR3 DNA: TGTGCCAGCAGGACTGGGAGGGAAAACACCATATATTTT.

This chain links TRBV27 with TRBJ1-2, with no clear D. With 2 bases removed from V and 4 bases from J, the gap between germline ends came to 8 bases. CDR1 and CDR2 (germline): MNHEY, SMNVEV (reference sequence). The CDR3 runs to 13 residues. CDR3 in amino acids: CASSLELGYGYTF. The CDR3 coding sequence is TGTGCCAGCAGTTTAGAATTGGGCTATGGCTACACCTTC.

The chain recombines TRBV5-1 with TRBJ1-3, with a weak D call TRBD1 (6 bases). CDR1 SGHRS and CDR2 YFSETQ come from the germline V gene. Trimming took off 3 bases at V and 0 bases at J, with 13 bases between the two ends. The CDR3 has 16 amino acids. The CDR3 nucleotides read TGCGCCAGCAGCTCGGGGGGCCCTTCCTCTGGAAACACCATATATTTT. Translating gives CASSSGGPSSGNTIYF. Together with reference TRBV5-1 and TRBJ1-3, the CDR3 gives the full variable domain: KAGVTQTPRYLIKTRGQQVTLSCSPISGHRSVSWYQQTPGQGLQFLFEYFSETQRNKGNFPGRFSGRQFSNSRSEMNVSTLELGDSALYLCASSSGGPSSGNTIYFGEGSWLTVV.

The chain combines TRBV9 with TRBJ2-3, with TRBD2 matching over 9 bases. This CDR3 is built from 18 residues. Trimming at V came to 0 bases and at J to 0 bases, leaving 8 bases not matched to a gene. CDR1 SGDLS and CDR2 YYNGEE come from the germline V gene. This CDR3 reads CASSVGSGGSSSTDTQYF. The CDR3 nucleotides read TGTGCCAGCAGCGTAGGAAGCGGGGGGTCGAGTAGCACAGATACGCAGTATTTT.

This chain links TRBV7-6 with TRBJ2-1, with D hard to call. From germline, CDR1 is SGHVS and CDR2 FNYEAQ. V shed 1 base and J shed 6 bases, with 7 bases lying between them. The CDR3 loop spans 13 amino acids. CDR3 protein: CASSLGTFNEQFF. Here the CDR3 DNA reads TGTGCCAGCAGCTTAGGGACCTTCAATGAGCAGTTCTTC.

The gene calls are TRBV30 and TRBJ2-3, with D unresolved. CDR1 and CDR2 (germline): GTSNPN, SVGIG (reference sequence). CDR3 size: 11 residues. The CDR3 here is CAAANTDTQYF. As DNA, the CDR3 is TGTGCAGCAGCGAACACAGATACGCAGTATTTT.

This clone showed up just a few times. The V gene is TRBV30, the J gene TRBJ1-6; D is ambiguous. The V gene lost 4 bases and the J gene lost 9 bases, with 10 bases spanning the gap. The CDR3 spans 12 residues. Germline CDR1 is GTSNPN and CDR2 is SVGIG (reference sequence). CDR3 region: CAWNAGSSPLHF. CDR3 nucleotide sequence: TGTGCCTGGAACGCAGGTAGTTCACCCCTCCACTTT.

This chain uses TRBV5-5 with TRBJ2-6; D is undetermined. This CDR3 region has 16 residues. Trimming took 4 bases from V and 1 from J, leaving 12 bases between them. Germline CDR1 SGHKS, CDR2 YYEKEE (reference sequence). CDR3 coding DNA: TGTGCCAGCAGCGGTCTAGGGTTATCTGGGGCCAACGTCCTGACTTTC. Protein sequence: CASSGLGLSGANVLTF.

V gene TRBV5-6 combines with J gene TRBJ2-5, with D unclear. Germline V gene data show CDR1 as SGHDT and CDR2 as YYEEEE. Trimming stripped 3 bases from V and 5 bases from J, with 11 bases between. This CDR3 comprises 13 residues. CDR3 residues: CASSSWGGETQYF. The CDR3 DNA reads TGTGCCAGCAGCTCATGGGGTGGGGAGACCCAGTACTTC.

This chain links TRBV19 with TRBJ2-5; D call uncertain. Near its end, the DNA agrees better with TRBJ2-7, so the J call may be wrong. CDR1 and CDR2 from the germline V gene are LNHDA and SQIVND (reference sequence). There are 11 residues in the CDR3. The CDR3 DNA is TGTGCCAGTAGTTATGGATACGAGCAGTACTTC. Translation gives CASSYGYEQYF.

The rearrangement joins TRBV18 to TRBJ1-5; D uncertain. Deletions cut 1 base from V and 3 bases from J, with 10 bases between. CDR1 is KGHSH, CDR2 LQKENI, per germline. This CDR3 is built from 15 residues. The CDR3, as DNA: TGTGCCAGCTCACCACTGAGAGGGCCCAATCAGCCCCAGCATTTT. Translated: CASSPLRGPNQPQHF.

This rearrangement joins TRBV29-1 to TRBJ2-5, with 8 bases matching TRBD2. Germline-derived CDR1 and CDR2 are SQVTM and ANQGSEA. The CDR3 has 15 residues. V shed 0 bases and J 5 bases; nucleotides not matched to a gene: 8. Here the CDR3 DNA reads TGCAGCGTTGAAGATGGTAGCGGGGTCGTCGAGACCCAGTACTTC. Translation gives CSVEDGSGVVETQYF.

The V gene is TRBV7-3, the J gene TRBJ2-3; 7 nucleotides match TRBD2. With V trimmed by 5 bases and J by 0 bases, 5 bases remained unmatched. In germline, CDR1 is SGHTA, CDR2 FQGTGA. The CDR3 extends over 15 amino acids. As DNA, the CDR3 is TGTGCCAGCAGCCCAGCGGGACTAAGCACAGATACGCAGTATTTT. It translates to CASSPAGLSTDTQYF.

The genes are TRBV7-9 and TRBJ1-6; D unclear. Per germline, CDR1 SEHNR and CDR2 FQNEAQ (reference sequence). The CDR3 covers 14 residues. Trimming shortened V by 5 bases and J by 14 bases, and 19 bases separated the two germline ends. The CDR3 DNA is TGTGCCAGCAGCGGCGGCGGGATGGGTTGGGCCCTCCACTTT. Its translation is CASSGGGMGWALHF.

The chain employs TRBV27 and TRBJ2-5; TRBD1 might be the D (5 bases). The J call may be faulty, since TRBJ2-7 better matches the DNA end. CDR3 size: 12 residues. The germline CDR1 and CDR2 sequences are MNHEY and SMNVEV (reference sequence). The CDR3 coding sequence is TGTGCCAGCTTCGGCAGGGCCTACGAGCAGTACTTC. Amino acids: CASFGRAYEQYF.

This clone occurred once. V usage is TRBV7-9 and J usage is TRBJ2-5, with unresolved D. The CDR3 contains 13 residues. V dropped 5 bases and J dropped 2 bases, with 9 bases sitting between them. Per germline, CDR1 SEHNR and CDR2 FQNEAQ (reference sequence). The CDR3 sequence: CASSIHSQETQYF. The CDR3 DNA is TGTGCCAGCAGCATCCATAGTCAAGAGACCCAGTACTTC. The entire variable domain, with the rest obtained from reference TRBV7-9 and TRBJ2-5, is as follows: DTGVSQNPRHKITKRGQNVTFRCDPISEHNRLYWYRQTLGQGPEFLTYFQNEAQLEKSRLLSDRFSAERPKGSFSTLEIQRTEQGDSAMYLCASSIHSQETQYFGPGTRLLVL.

This clone occurred once. A junction end diverges from the germline sequence, so it may reflect a read error. The V gene is TRBV7-7, the J gene TRBJ2-1, with 10 bases lining up with TRBD1. There are 15 residues in the CDR3. Germline V gene sequence: CDR1 SSHAT, CDR2 FNYEAQ (reference sequence). The CDR3: CASSPGDRGLGEQFF. The CDR3 bases are TGTGCTAGCAGTCCAGGGGACAGGGGATTGGGTGAGCAGTTCTTC.

The chain uses TRBV10-3 and TRBJ1-3; D may be TRBD1 (5 bases). The CDR3 spans 13 residues. CDR1 is ENHRY, CDR2 SYGVKD, per germline. With 4 bases removed from V and 2 bases from J, the gap between germline ends came to 6 bases. DNA for the CDR3: TGTGCCATCAGTGGGGGGGCTGGAAACACCATATATTTT. Protein: CAISGGAGNTIYF.

The chain carries TRBV21-1 and TRBJ1-4; TRBD1 was called by the table and not checked on the DNA. TRBV21-1 is listed as a pseudogene. The CDR3 contains 15 residues. The CDR3 protein is CASSLDAPTGRKLFF. The DNA of the CDR3 is TGTGCCAGCAGCTTAGACGCCCCGACAGGACGGAAACTGTTTTTT.

V and J are TRBV2 and TRBJ1-5, with D possibly being TRBD1 (6 bases). There are 18 residues in the CDR3. Trimming stripped 1 base from V and 0 bases from J, with 16 bases between. Germline CDR1 SNHLY, CDR2 FYNNEI. CDR3 in DNA: TGTGCCAGCAGTGAAGTCCAATTACAGGGATATAGCAATCAGCCCCAGCATTTT. This codes for CASSEVQLQGYSNQPQHF.

This chain connects TRBV19 to TRBJ2-6, with D tentatively TRBD1 or TRBD2 (5 bases each). This CDR3 has 17 amino acids. Trimming left V 4 bases short and J 4 bases short, with 17 bases between. The germline V gene has CDR1 LNHDA and CDR2 SQIVND (reference sequence). The CDR3 DNA reads TGTGCCAGTAGTAGAGGGGCCCGAACCTCGGGGGCCAACGTCCTGACTTTC. Encoded protein: CASSRGARTSGANVLTF.

CDR3 in DNA: TGTGCCAGCACCCAAGCAGGGAACACTGAAGCTTTCTTT. Translation gives CASTQAGNTEAFF. V gene TRBV11-1 combines with J gene TRBJ1-1; D is undetermined. This CDR3 contains 13 residues. Looked up from germline, CDR1 is SGHAT and CDR2 is FQDESV (reference sequence). The V end was cut by 7 bases, the J end by 1 base, with 10 bases between.

The chain is built from TRBV29-1 and TRBJ1-5; a weak D match, TRBD1 (5 bases). The V end lost 7 bases, the J end lost 1 base, and 14 bases lay between the germline ends. The CDR3 spans 14 residues. Germline V gene data show CDR1 as SQVTM and CDR2 as ANQGSEA. For the CDR3, the DNA is TGCAGCGCCCAACCTGGGGACAGCAATCAGCCCCAGCATTTT. The encoded protein is CSAQPGDSNQPQHF.

The rearrangement joins TRBV5-8 to TRBJ2-4, with TRBD1 as a possible D gene (5 bases). Germline V gives CDR1 SGHTS, CDR2 YDEGEE. The CDR3 extends over 16 amino acids. Deletions cut 0 bases from V and 0 bases from J, with 10 bases between. In DNA form, the CDR3 reads TGTGCCAGCAGCTTGGTCCAGGGAATAGCCAAAAACATTCAGTACTTC. It codes for CASSLVQGIAKNIQYF.